The present TCR beta chain was sequenced within a study of T cell repertoires in cytomegalovirus infection. Whole-study context: CMV epitopes, recently identified HLA-C-restricted and well-studied HLA-B-restricted, were used. Indications came from public TCR beta signatures; they pointed to CMV infection and to a matching HLA type. Notes on the study in general: HLA-C-restricted, CMV-specific TCR beta clonotypes were dominant ex vivo. Summed frequency of public TCR beta families distinguished CMV carriers with the relevant HLA.

The germline gives CDR1 SGHTA, CDR2 FQGNSA. The length of the CDR3 is 17 residues. V shed 1 base and J shed 0 bases, with 13 bases lying between them. TCRdb re-called the reads with MiXCR, one entry per CDR3 protein. The top ten clones hold 20% of a sample with hundreds of thousands of distinct CDR3 sequences, 25% to 35% of them seen once. This clonotype was picked up many times. Its antigen remains unidentified. This clonotype was obtained from a human donor in good health (CMV status not recorded). Some clones in this sample may be carry-over from other donors' samples. This chain links TRBV7-2 with TRBJ1-3; D is ambiguous. Material: cultured PBMCs, obtained from culture after CMV antigen stimulation. CDR3 residues: CASSLGRQGLSGNTIYF. The CDR3 nucleotides read TGTGCCAGCAGCTTAGGGAGACAAGGACTCTCTGGAAACACCATATATTTT. Together with reference TRBV7-2 and TRBJ1-3, the CDR3 gives the full variable domain: GAGVSQSPSNKVTEKGKDVELRCDPISGHTALYWYRQSLGQGLEFLIYFQGNSAPDKSGLPSDRFSAERTGGSVSTLTIQRTQQEDSAVYLCASSLGRQGLSGNTIYFGEGSWLTVV.